This T cell receptor beta chain came from a study of T cell responses to AZD1222 COVID-19 vaccine. Findings and caveats of the study: Among those given AZD1222, only six were seropositive at baseline. Among the donors, most were white British and more were female, and clonal diversity was possibly underestimated. Variant regions that are unmutated are reportedly the target of nearly half of spike-specific TCRs. In all cases, repertoires were sampled only after the peak T cell response.

Method: immunoSEQ multiplex PCR; TCRdb's copy keeps in-frame clones and lacks some. The sample holds about 75,000 clones, approximately 88% seen once. Note on this clone: Its antigen is unidentified.

The CDR3 is made up of 14 amino acids. V was clipped by 4 bases and J by 2 bases, with 11 bases between them. CDR1 and CDR2 (germline): LGHDT, YNNKEL (reference sequence). This receptor was obtained from an adult who received the MenACWY meningococcal vaccine as a control. The chain recombines TRBV3-1 (or the pseudogene TRBV3-2) with TRBJ1-1; the D gene is possibly TRBD1 (5 bases). The sample here was peripheral blood, taken 28 days after the second dose of the MenACWY control vaccine. The DNA of the CDR3 is TGTGCCAGCAGCCCCAGACAGAAAAACACTGAAGCTTTCTTT. Amino acid sequence: CASSPRQKNTEAFF.